The TCR beta chain under discussion was sequenced for a study of blood T cell repertoires in COVID-19. Looking at the study overall: From T cells, B-cell-depleted T cells, or PBMCs came the material, which was cDNA or gDNA.

Generated by immunoSEQ multiplex PCR, the TCRdb table keeps only in-frame clones and is missing some. The table records some 54,000 clones, about 91% of them present only once. The clonotype originates from a man aged 55 to 69 with acute or convalescent COVID-19. Sequences were obtained from peripheral blood.

The CDR3 DNA reads TGTGCCAGCAGCTTTATCCAAGGGACAGGGGGGACCGGGGAGCTGTTTTTT. Translated: CASSFIQGTGGTGELFF. The V call is TRBV5-6, the J call TRBJ2-2, with TRBD1 matching 11 bases. The CDR3 consists of 17 residues. Germline V lookup: CDR1 SGHDT, CDR2 YYEEEE. With V trimmed by 2 bases and J by 5 bases, 8 bases remained unmatched. Together with reference TRBV5-6 and TRBJ2-2, the CDR3 gives the full variable domain: DAGVTQSPTHLIKTRGQQVTLRCSPKSGHDTVSWYQQALGQGPQFIFQYYEEEERQRGNFPDRFSGHQFPNYSSELNVNALLLGDSALYLCASSFIQGTGGTGELFFGEGSRLTVL.